These T cell receptor beta chains were read from a single sample in a study of neoadjuvant anti-PD-1 for oral cavity cancer. Produced via immunoSEQ multiplex PCR; TCRdb's table is partial and in-frame only. This sample yields roughly 24,000 clones, of which 25% to 30% are seen a single time; less than 20% belongs to the top ten. The specimen comprised tumor tissue, sampled after nivolumab (anti-PD-1) treatment. Source of these receptors: a person aged 35-79 years with oral cavity squamous cell carcinoma. Each CDR3 is given with its conserved first and last residue. Size is omitted from some rows. Given values are once, few, many or a class for expanded clones.

v_call: TRBV30; clone_size: NA; j_call: TRBJ2-1; cdr3_aa: CAWSVGVYNNEQFF
v_call: TRBV4-1; clone_size: NA; j_call: TRBJ2-7; cdr3_aa: CASSQDQNYGYRYF
v_call: TRBV28; clone_size: NA; j_call: TRBJ2-1; cdr3_aa: CASSFFMSPRAGVENEQFF
v_call: TRBV7-2; clone_size: many; j_call: TRBJ1-2; cdr3_aa: CASSLGGNYGYTF
v_call: TRBV7-9; clone_size: many; j_call: TRBJ1-1; cdr3_aa: CASFLGVGTEAFF
v_call: TRBV5-1; clone_size: NA; j_call: TRBJ2-1; cdr3_aa: CASSGRQDNEQFF
v_call: TRBV28; clone_size: few; j_call: TRBJ2-1; cdr3_aa: CASSRPIPGQKAYNEQFF
v_call: TRBV18; clone_size: few; j_call: TRBJ1-6; cdr3_aa: CASSQQGSIDNSPLHF
v_call: TRBV13; clone_size: NA; j_call: TRBJ1-1; cdr3_aa: CASSLGDRNPEAFF
v_call: TRBV6-4; clone_size: NA; j_call: TRBJ1-4; cdr3_aa: CASRRTSGTANEKLFF
v_call: TRBV7-2; clone_size: NA; j_call: TRBJ2-3; cdr3_aa: CASSLRVAGHTDTQYF
v_call: TRBV15; clone_size: few; j_call: TRBJ1-4; cdr3_aa: CATSRDWTSTNEKLFF
v_call: TRBV5-6; clone_size: few; j_call: TRBJ1-1; cdr3_aa: CASSLISDTEAFF
v_call: TRBV28; clone_size: few; j_call: TRBJ1-1; cdr3_aa: CASSFRGWNTEAFF
v_call: TRBV28; clone_size: few; j_call: TRBJ1-5; cdr3_aa: CASRSRRAVSNQPQHF
v_call: TRBV5-1; clone_size: NA; j_call: TRBJ2-1; cdr3_aa: CASSLGQGTYNEQFF
v_call: TRBV27; clone_size: few; j_call: TRBJ1-2; cdr3_aa: CASKGQGWVHGYTF
v_call: TRBV6-5; clone_size: NA; j_call: TRBJ1-5; cdr3_aa: CASSYSDGSNQPQHF
v_call: TRBV13; clone_size: few; j_call: TRBJ2-7; cdr3_aa: CASSLAGRDYEQYF
v_call: TRBV5-1; clone_size: few; j_call: TRBJ2-1; cdr3_aa: CASSLSGKIRTYNEQFF
v_call: TRBV11-2; clone_size: NA; j_call: TRBJ2-1; cdr3_aa: CASSLTSHDSEQFF
v_call: TRBV11-2; clone_size: NA; j_call: TRBJ2-1; cdr3_aa: CASSFGRESEQFF
v_call: TRBV10-3; clone_size: NA; j_call: TRBJ1-1; cdr3_aa: CATWGTGNTEAFF